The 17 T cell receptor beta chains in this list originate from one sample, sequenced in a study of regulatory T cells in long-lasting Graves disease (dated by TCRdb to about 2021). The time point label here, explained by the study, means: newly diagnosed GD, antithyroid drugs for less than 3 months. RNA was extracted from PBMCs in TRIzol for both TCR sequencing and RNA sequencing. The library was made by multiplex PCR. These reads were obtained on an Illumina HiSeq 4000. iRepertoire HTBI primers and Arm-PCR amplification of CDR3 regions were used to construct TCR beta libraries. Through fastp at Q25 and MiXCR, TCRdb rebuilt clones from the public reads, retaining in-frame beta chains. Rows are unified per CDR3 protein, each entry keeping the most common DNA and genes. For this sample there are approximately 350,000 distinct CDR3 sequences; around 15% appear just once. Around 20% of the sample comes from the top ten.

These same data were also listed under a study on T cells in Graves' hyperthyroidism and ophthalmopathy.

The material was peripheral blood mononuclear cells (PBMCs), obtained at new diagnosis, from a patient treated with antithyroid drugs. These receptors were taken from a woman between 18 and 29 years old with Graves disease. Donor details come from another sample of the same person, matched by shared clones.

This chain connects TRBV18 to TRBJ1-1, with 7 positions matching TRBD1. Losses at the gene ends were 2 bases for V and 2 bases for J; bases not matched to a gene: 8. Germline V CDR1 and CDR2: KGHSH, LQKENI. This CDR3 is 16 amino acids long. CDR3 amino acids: CASSPFTGTDNTEAFF. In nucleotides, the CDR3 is TGTGCCAGCTCACCATTCACCGGGACAGATAACACTGAAGCTTTCTTT. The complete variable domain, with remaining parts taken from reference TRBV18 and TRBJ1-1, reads NAGVMQNPRHLVRRRGQEARLRCSPMKGHSHVYWYRQLPEEGLKFMVYLQKENIIDESGMPKERFSAEFPKEGPSILRIQQVVRGDSAAYFCASSPFTGTDNTEAFFGQGTRLTVV.

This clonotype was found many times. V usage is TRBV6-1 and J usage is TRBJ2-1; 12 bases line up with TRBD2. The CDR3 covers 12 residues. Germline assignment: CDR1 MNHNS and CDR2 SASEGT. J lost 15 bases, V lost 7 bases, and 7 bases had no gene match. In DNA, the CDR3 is TGTGCCAGCACCCCTAGCGGGAGGGCCAGGTTCTTC. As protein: CASTPSGRARFF.

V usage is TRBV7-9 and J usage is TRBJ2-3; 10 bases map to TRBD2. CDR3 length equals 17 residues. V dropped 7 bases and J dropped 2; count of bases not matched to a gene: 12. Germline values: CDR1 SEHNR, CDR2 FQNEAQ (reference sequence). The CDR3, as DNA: TGTGCCAGCACCAAGAACGGACTAGCGGTATCCACAGATACGCAGTATTTT. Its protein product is CASTKNGLAVSTDTQYF.

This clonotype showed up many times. CDR3 in amino acids: CASSLAGGTAGNTIYF. In DNA form, the CDR3 reads TGCGCCAGCAGCTTGGCGGGAGGGACAGCTGGAAACACCATATATTTT. This chain connects TRBV5-1 to TRBJ1-3, with 7 bases aligning to TRBD1. The ends lost 0 bases at V and 2 bases at J; junction bases unmatched: 5. Per germline, CDR1 SGHRS and CDR2 YFSETQ. The CDR3 totals 16 residues.

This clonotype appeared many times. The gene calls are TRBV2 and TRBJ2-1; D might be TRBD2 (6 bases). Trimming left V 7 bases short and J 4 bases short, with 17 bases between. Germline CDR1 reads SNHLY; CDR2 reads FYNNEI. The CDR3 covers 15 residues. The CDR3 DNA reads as TGTGCCAGCACCTTAGGAGGGAGGTTATACAATGAGCAGTTCTTC. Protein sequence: CASTLGGRLYNEQFF.

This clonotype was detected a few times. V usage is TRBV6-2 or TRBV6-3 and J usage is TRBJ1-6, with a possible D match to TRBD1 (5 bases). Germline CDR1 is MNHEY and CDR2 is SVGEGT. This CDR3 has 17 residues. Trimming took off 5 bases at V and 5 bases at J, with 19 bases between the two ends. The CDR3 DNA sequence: TGTGCCAGCAGTGAATCCCCAGGCAGGGTGAATAATTCACCCCTCCACTTT. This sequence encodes CASSESPGRVNNSPLHF.

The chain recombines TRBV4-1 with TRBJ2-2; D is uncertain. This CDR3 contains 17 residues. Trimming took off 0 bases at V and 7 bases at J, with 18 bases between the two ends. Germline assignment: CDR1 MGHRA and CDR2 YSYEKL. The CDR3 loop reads CASSQDWTDFYLGELFF. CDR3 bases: TGCGCCAGCAGCCAAGATTGGACCGACTTTTACCTCGGGGAGCTGTTTTTT.

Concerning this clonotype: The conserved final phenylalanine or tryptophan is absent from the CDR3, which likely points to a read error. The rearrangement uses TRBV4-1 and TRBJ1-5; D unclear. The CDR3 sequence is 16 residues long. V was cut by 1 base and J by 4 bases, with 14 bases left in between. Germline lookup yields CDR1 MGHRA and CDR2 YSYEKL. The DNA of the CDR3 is TGCGCCAGCAGCCAAGGTCCTCCGGGAGGGAATCAGCCCCAGCATCTT. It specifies CASSQGPPGGNQPQHL.

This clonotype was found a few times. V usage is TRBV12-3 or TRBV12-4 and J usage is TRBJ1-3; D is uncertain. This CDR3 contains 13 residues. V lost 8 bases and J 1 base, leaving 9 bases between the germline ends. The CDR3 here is CASQGSSGNTIYF. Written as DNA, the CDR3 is TGTGCCAGCCAAGGGTCTTCTGGAAACACCATATATTTT.

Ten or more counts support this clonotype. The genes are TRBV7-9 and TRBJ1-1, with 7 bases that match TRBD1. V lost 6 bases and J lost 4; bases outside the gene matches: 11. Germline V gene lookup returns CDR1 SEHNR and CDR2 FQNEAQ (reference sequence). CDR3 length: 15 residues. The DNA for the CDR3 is TGTGCCAGCAGAACAGGGGCCGGGCACACCACTGAAGCTTTCTTT. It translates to CASRTGAGHTTEAFF.

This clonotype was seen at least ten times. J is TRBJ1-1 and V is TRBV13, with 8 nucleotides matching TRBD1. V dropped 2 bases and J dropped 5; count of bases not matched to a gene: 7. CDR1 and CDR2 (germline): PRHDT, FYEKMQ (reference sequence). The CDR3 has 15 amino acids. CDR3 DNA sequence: TGTGCCAGCAGCTTATGGCAGGGGGCTCGGACTGAAGCTTTCTTT. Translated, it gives CASSLWQGARTEAFF.

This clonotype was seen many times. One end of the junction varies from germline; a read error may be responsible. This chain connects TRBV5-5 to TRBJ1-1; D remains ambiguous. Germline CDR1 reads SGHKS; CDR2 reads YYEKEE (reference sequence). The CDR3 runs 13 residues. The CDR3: CASKKNSNTEAFF. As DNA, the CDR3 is TGCGCCAGCAAGAAAAACTCCAACACTGAAGCTTTCTTT.

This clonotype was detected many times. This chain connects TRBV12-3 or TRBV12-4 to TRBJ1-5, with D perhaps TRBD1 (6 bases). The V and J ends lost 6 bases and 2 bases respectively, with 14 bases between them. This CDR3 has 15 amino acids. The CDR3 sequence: CASRDQGNGNQPQHF. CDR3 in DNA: TGTGCCAGCAGAGACCAGGGGAATGGCAATCAGCCCCAGCATTTT.

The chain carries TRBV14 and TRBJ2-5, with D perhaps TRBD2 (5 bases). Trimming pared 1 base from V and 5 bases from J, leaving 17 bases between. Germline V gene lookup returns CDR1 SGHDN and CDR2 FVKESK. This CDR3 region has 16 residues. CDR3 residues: CASSQAGSSGYETQYF. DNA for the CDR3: TGTGCCAGCAGCCAAGCGGGGTCTTCTGGTTATGAGACCCAGTACTTC.

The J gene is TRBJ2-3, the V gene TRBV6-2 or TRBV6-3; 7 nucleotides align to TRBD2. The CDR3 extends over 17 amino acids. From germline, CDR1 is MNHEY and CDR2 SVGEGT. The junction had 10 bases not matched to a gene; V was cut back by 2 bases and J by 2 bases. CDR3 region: CASSYGGGTLNTDTQYF. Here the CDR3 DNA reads TGTGCCAGCAGTTACGGGGGGGGGACGCTCAACACAGATACGCAGTATTTT.

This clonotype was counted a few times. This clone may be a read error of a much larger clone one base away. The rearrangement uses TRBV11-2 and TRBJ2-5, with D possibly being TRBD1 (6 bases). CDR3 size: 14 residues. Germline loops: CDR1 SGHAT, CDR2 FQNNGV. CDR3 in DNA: TGTGCCAGCAGCTCAGGGGTCACCCAAGAGCCCCAGTACTTC. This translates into CASSSGVTQEPQYF.

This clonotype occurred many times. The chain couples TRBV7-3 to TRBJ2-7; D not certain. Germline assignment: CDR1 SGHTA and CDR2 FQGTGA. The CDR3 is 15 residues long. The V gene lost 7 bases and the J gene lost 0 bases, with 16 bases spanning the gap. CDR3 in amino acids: CASIRPRPSSYEQYF. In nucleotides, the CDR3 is TGTGCCAGCATCCGCCCGCGTCCGTCCTCCTACGAGCAGTACTTC.